This T cell receptor beta chain was sequenced in a study of spatial heterogeneity in lung cancer. For the study at large: Each unique TCR and UMI combination was seen more than ten times on average in raw reads.

Looked up from germline, CDR1 is SGHTA and CDR2 is FQGNSA. V was clipped by 2 bases and J by 2 bases, with 9 bases between them. The CDR3 extends over 14 amino acids. Every TCR cDNA molecule bore its own unique molecular identifier. One entry per CDR3 protein, called by TCRdb with MiXCR from the 5' RACE reads. The table lists approximately 21,000 distinct CDR3 sequences, around 3.2% of them singletons. As for time point: sample taken at primary tumor resection. In each case, whole RNA from tumor, nontumor lung or frozen PBMC was sequenced unsorted. The chain couples TRBV7-2 to TRBJ2-5; D call uncertain. This receptor was identified in a female donor with early-stage non-small cell lung cancer. This specimen was PBMCs, taken at surgery. For the CDR3, the DNA is TGTGCCAGCAGCTTAACGAGCATACAAGAGACCCAGTACTTC. This gives the protein CASSLTSIQETQYF.